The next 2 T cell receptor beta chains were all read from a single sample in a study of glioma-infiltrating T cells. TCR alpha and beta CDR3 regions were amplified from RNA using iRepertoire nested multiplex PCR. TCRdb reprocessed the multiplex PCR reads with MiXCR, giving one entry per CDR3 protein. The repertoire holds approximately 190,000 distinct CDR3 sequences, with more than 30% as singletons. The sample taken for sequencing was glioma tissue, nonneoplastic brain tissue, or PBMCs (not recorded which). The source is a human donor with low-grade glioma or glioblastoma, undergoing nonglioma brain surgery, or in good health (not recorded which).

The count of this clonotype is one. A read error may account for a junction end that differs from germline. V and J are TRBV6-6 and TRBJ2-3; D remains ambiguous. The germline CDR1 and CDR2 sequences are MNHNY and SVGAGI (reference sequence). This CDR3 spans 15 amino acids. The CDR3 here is CASTIGQLITDTEYF. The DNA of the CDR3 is TGTGCCAGCACCATAGGGCAATTGATCACAGATACGGAGTATTTT.

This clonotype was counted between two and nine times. In DNA form, the CDR3 reads TGTGCCAGCAGCTTCCCGGGGGGGACCCTATACCACGAGCAGTACTTC. Encoded protein: CASSFPGGTLYHEQYF. V and J are TRBV5-4 and TRBJ2-7; 8 nucleotides line up with TRBD2. CDR1 and CDR2 from the germline V gene are SGHNT and YYREEE (reference sequence). Losses at the gene ends were 2 bases for V and 5 bases for J; bases not matched to a gene: 12. This CDR3 has 16 amino acids.